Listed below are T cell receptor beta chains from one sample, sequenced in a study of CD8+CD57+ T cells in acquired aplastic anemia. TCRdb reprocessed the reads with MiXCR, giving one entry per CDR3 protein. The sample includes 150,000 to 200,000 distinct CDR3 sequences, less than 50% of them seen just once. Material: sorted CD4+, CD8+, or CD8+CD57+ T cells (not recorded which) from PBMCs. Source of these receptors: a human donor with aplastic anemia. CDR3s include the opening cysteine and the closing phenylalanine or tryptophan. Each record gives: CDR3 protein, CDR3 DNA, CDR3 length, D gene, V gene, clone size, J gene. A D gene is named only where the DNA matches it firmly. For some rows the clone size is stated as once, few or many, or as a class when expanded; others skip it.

CATSGGQGSQPQHF,TGTGCCACCAGTGGGGGACAGGGAAGTCAGCCCCAGCATTTT,14,TRBD1,TRBV24-1,-,TRBJ1-5
CASSVEATNEKLFF,TGTGCCTCGAGTGTAGAGGCAACTAATGAAAAACTGTTTTTT,14,-,TRBV30,-,TRBJ1-4
CAWRALGRSELGGYTF,TGTGCCTGGAGAGCCTTAGGACGGAGCGAGCTGGGGGGCTACACCTTC,16,-,TRBV30,-,TRBJ1-2
CASSMAPQGAAFF,TGTGCCAGCAGTATGGCTCCACAGGGGGCGGCTTTCTTT,13,TRBD1,TRBV10-2,few,TRBJ1-1
CATSSGQGALYNYGYTF,TGTGCCACCAGCAGTGGGCAGGGGGCCCTCTATAACTATGGCTACACCTTC,17,TRBD1,TRBV15,few,TRBJ1-2
CASSRIASETQYF,TGTGCCAGCAGTCGAATAGCGTCCGAGACCCAGTACTTC,13,-,TRBV11-3,many,TRBJ2-5
CATSPGQVTYEQYF,TGTGCCACCTCCCCAGGCCAGGTGACCTACGAGCAGTACTTC,14,-,TRBV6-1,-,TRBJ2-7
CAISGLAGSSYEQYF,TGTGCCATCAGTGGGCTAGCGGGGAGCTCCTACGAGCAGTACTTC,15,TRBD2,TRBV10-3,-,TRBJ2-7
CSVLGDYGYTF,TGCAGCGTTTTGGGCGACTATGGCTACACCTTC,11,-,TRBV29-1,-,TRBJ1-2
CASSGTHRGTNSPLHF,TGTGCCAGCAGCGGGACCCACAGGGGCACGAATTCACCCCTCCACTTT,16,TRBD1,TRBV9,-,TRBJ1-6
CASSGSSYNEQFF,TGTGCCAGTAGCGGCTCGAGCTACAATGAGCAGTTCTTC,13,-,TRBV19,many,TRBJ2-1
CASSLGPSGLYEQFF,TGTGCCAGCAGCTTAGGGCCTAGCGGGCTATATGAGCAGTTCTTC,15,TRBD2,TRBV11-1,few,TRBJ2-1
CASSEREGHEAFF,TGTGCCAGCAGTGAACGCGAGGGACATGAAGCTTTCTTT,13,-,TRBV2,many,TRBJ1-1
CASSPDRGITSADTQYF,TGTGCCAGCAGCCCCGACAGGGGTATTACTAGCGCCGATACGCAGTATTTT,17,-,TRBV12-3/TRBV12-4,few,TRBJ2-3
CATSGIAGGTDTQYF,TGTGCCACCAGCGGAATAGCGGGAGGGACAGATACGCAGTATTTT,15,TRBD2,TRBV15,many,TRBJ2-3
CASSLKFAGHYEQYF,TGTGCCAGCAGTTTAAAGTTTGCAGGCCACTACGAGCAGTACTTC,15,-,TRBV12-3/TRBV12-4,-,TRBJ2-7
CASSSGKGGLAKNIQYF,TGTGCCAGCAGCTCAGGGAAAGGGGGACTAGCCAAAAACATTCAGTACTTC,17,-,TRBV11-2,-,TRBJ2-4
CASRAGPLGDTQYF,TGTGCCAGCAGAGCGGGACCCTTGGGAGATACGCAGTATTTT,14,TRBD2,TRBV2,-,TRBJ2-3
CSFPPGAGETQYF,TGCAGCTTCCCCCCCGGGGCCGGGGAGACCCAGTACTTC,13,-,TRBV29-1,-,TRBJ2-5
CASSVWRDTQYF,TGTGCCAGCAGCGTATGGCGGGATACGCAGTATTTT,12,-,TRBV9,few,TRBJ2-3
CASSVGPGLRETQYF,TGTGCCAGCAGCGTAGGTCCAGGGTTGCGAGAGACCCAGTACTTC,15,-,TRBV9,-,TRBJ2-5
CSAREGRATEKLFF,TGCAGTGCTAGAGAGGGCAGGGCTACTGAAAAACTGTTTTTT,14,-,TRBV20-1,many,TRBJ1-4
CATRTSGNEQYF,TGTGCCACGCGGACTAGCGGCAATGAGCAGTATTTT,12,TRBD2,TRBV10-3,-,TRBJ2-3
CASSEQGARQPQHF,TGTGCCAGTAGTGAACAGGGGGCGCGTCAGCCCCAGCATTTT,14,TRBD1,TRBV19,few,TRBJ1-5
CSVEPGGDTQYF,TGCAGCGTTGAACCCGGAGGGGATACGCAGTATTTT,12,-,TRBV29-1,-,TRBJ2-3
CASSLEGGPYEQYF,TGTGCCAGCAGCTTAGAGGGTGGGCCCTACGAGCAGTACTTC,14,-,TRBV7-9,-,TRBJ2-7
CASSQFVSGFTDTQYF,TGCGCCAGCAGCCAATTCGTCAGCGGTTTCACAGATACGCAGTATTTT,16,-,TRBV5-1,once,TRBJ2-3
CASSQDGTGGYNEQFF,TGTGCCAGCAGCCAAGATGGGACAGGGGGCTACAATGAGCAGTTCTTC,16,TRBD1,TRBV4-2,many,TRBJ2-1
CASSSQMKETQYF,TGCGCCAGCAGCTCCCAGATGAAGGAGACCCAGTACTTC,13,-,TRBV5-1,-,TRBJ2-5
CASSTLRKGPSGGYTF,TGTGCCAGCAGTACCCTCAGGAAGGGGCCAAGCGGGGGCTACACCTTC,16,-,TRBV25-1,-,TRBJ1-2
CASRGPGLAYEQYF,TGTGCCAGCAGGGGGCCAGGGTTAGCCTACGAGCAGTACTTC,14,-,TRBV2,-,TRBJ2-7
CASSNHLDRPSGNTIYF,TGTGCCAGTAGTAACCACCTCGACAGGCCCTCTGGAAACACCATATATTTT,17,-,TRBV19,many,TRBJ1-3
CASSSGPVEGYTF,TGTGCCAGCAGTTCAGGGCCTGTGGAGGGCTACACCTTC,13,-,TRBV6-5,many,TRBJ1-2
CASSLTGQAIGSPLHF,TGCGCCAGCAGCTTAACAGGCCAGGCTATCGGTTCACCCCTCCACTTT,16,-,TRBV5-1,many,TRBJ1-6
CSVDNRATDTQYF,TGCAGCGTTGATAACAGGGCCACAGATACGCAGTATTTT,13,-,TRBV29-1,many,TRBJ2-3
CASSRTEYNSPLHF,TGTGCCAGCAGCCGGACGGAATATAATTCACCCCTCCACTTT,14,-,TRBV2,many,TRBJ1-6
CAISVNTEAFF,TGTGCCATCAGTGTGAACACTGAAGCTTTCTTT,11,-,TRBV10-3,few,TRBJ1-1
CSAIQTGLSSYNSPLHF,TGCAGTGCTATTCAGACAGGCCTGAGCTCCTATAATTCACCCCTCCACTTT,17,-,TRBV20-1,-,TRBJ1-6
CASRRESTQYF,TGTGCCAGCAGACGGGAGTCGACGCAGTATTTT,11,-,TRBV12-3/TRBV12-4,-,TRBJ2-3
CASSPTGRSYNEQFF,TGTGCCAGCAGTCCCACGGGTCGCTCCTACAATGAGCAGTTCTTC,15,-,TRBV12-3/TRBV12-4,many,TRBJ2-1
CASRYRTESRYTF,TGTGCCAGCAGGTACCGGACAGAATCGCGCTACACCTTC,13,-,TRBV6-5,-,TRBJ1-2
CSVTDLDRGETQYF,TGCAGCGTTACGGACTTGGACAGGGGAGAGACCCAGTACTTC,14,TRBD1,TRBV29-1,once,TRBJ2-5
CATSDSGHRIDETQYF,TGTGCCACCAGTGATTCGGGACACCGGATTGATGAGACCCAGTACTTC,16,-,TRBV24-1,few,TRBJ2-5
CASSSGRDYNEQFF,TGTGCCAGTTCTAGCGGGAGAGACTACAATGAGCAGTTCTTC,14,TRBD2,TRBV19,-,TRBJ2-1
CASSRLGSGVLGNTIYF,TGTGCCAGCAGCCGACTCGGCTCGGGCGTCTTGGGAAACACCATATATTTT,17,-,TRBV7-2,many,TRBJ1-3
CSVRLAGPFNEQFF,TGCAGCGTTCGACTAGCGGGGCCCTTCAATGAGCAGTTCTTC,14,TRBD2,TRBV29-1,-,TRBJ2-1
CSAAGSSQEKLFF,TGCAGTGCCGCAGGGTCGAGTCAGGAAAAACTGTTTTTT,13,-,TRBV20-1,many,TRBJ1-4
CASSITIAYNEQFF,TGTGCCAGTAGTATAACTATCGCCTACAATGAGCAGTTCTTC,14,-,TRBV19,many,TRBJ2-1
CSVPGQGAGYTF,TGCAGCGTACCGGGACAGGGGGCTGGCTACACCTTC,12,TRBD1,TRBV29-1,-,TRBJ1-2
CASSGQNGTVPYEQYF,TGTGCCAGCAGCGGTCAGAACGGGACAGTCCCCTACGAGCAGTACTTC,16,TRBD1,TRBV25-1,few,TRBJ2-7
CASSQGLAGVSEQFF,TGTGCCAGCAGCCAAGGACTAGCGGGAGTCAGTGAGCAGTTCTTC,15,TRBD2,TRBV4-2,many,TRBJ2-1
CSAPGLGGGNEQFF,TGCAGTGCTCCGGGACTAGGGGGCGGGAATGAGCAGTTCTTC,14,-,TRBV20-1,many,TRBJ2-1
CSARPRALTYNYGYTF,TGCAGTGCTAGACCAAGGGCTTTAACTTATAACTATGGCTACACCTTC,16,-,TRBV20-1,-,TRBJ1-2
CASSFTGAVGETQYF,TGTGCCAGCAGCTTTACAGGGGCGGTAGGAGAGACCCAGTACTTC,15,TRBD1,TRBV7-3,-,TRBJ2-5
CASSQDHSGTSGRGSYNERFF,TGTGCCAGCAGCCAAGATCACAGCGGGACTAGCGGGAGAGGGTCCTACAATGAGCGGTTCTTC,21,TRBD2,TRBV14,-,TRBJ2-1
CASRVQGASEAFF,TGTGCCAGTAGGGTACAGGGGGCCTCTGAAGCTTTCTTT,13,TRBD1,TRBV19,-,TRBJ1-1
CASSQDSEQYF,TGTGCCAGCAGCCAGGACTCCGAGCAGTACTTC,11,-,TRBV7-2,many,TRBJ2-7
CASSSGGTSGALQETQYF,TGTGCCAGCAGCTCGGGGGGGACTAGCGGCGCCCTCCAAGAGACCCAGTACTTC,18,TRBD2,TRBV5-5,-,TRBJ2-5
CAILTENYGYTF,TGTGCCATTTTGACAGAGAACTATGGCTACACCTTC,12,-,TRBV10-3,-,TRBJ1-2
CSAAPGSYNEQFF,TGCAGTGCCGCCCCCGGCTCCTACAATGAGCAGTTCTTC,13,-,TRBV20-1,many,TRBJ2-1